This T cell receptor beta chain was sequenced for a study of graft-versus-host responses after intestinal transplantation. For the study at large: Every recipient had anti-thymocyte globulin induction and about three years of tacrolimus plus steroids.

This CDR3 region has 14 residues. V lost 3 bases to trimming and J lost 4 bases; unmatched junction nucleotides: 1. Germline CDR1 MNHEY, CDR2 SMNVEV (reference sequence). Method: immunoSEQ multiplex PCR; TCRdb's copy keeps in-frame clones and lacks some. The sample consists of about 39,000 clones, roughly 93% of them appearing once. As regards this clone: What it recognizes is unknown.

Overall study results and limits: GvH clones were found in recipient marrow; some appeared first in ileum or blood.

The V gene is TRBV27, the J gene TRBJ1-5; TRBD1 aligns across 9 bases. The receptor was isolated from a human donor who was the organ donor for an intestinal transplant. The input for sequencing was unstimulated CD8+ T cells sorted from spleen or lymph node cells, taken before transplant. CDR3 residues: CASSLGTGNQPQHF. In DNA, the CDR3 is TGTGCCAGCAGTTTGGGGACAGGGAATCAGCCCCAGCATTTT.